One sample yielded the 15 T cell receptor beta chains listed below, sequenced in a study of shared clonotypes between healthy human individuals (dated by TCRdb to between 2020 and 2021). The method behind the library was the immunoSEQ multiplex PCR assay. TCRdb provides this immuneACCESS table in a form limited to in-frame rearrangements. Some clones are lacking; in checked studies, under half of them reflect an unresolved V gene, and why the rest are absent is not known. Present in this sample are approximately 250,000 clones, 65% of which were seen just once. The ten top clones hold over 8.5% of the sample. Sequencing was carried out using memory CD4+ T cells sorted from blood. Explained via the paper, the cell subset or site label denotes: CD45RA-negative fraction. These receptors were taken from a man in his thirties or forties in good health.

This sequence joins TRBV5-1 and TRBJ1-5; D gene uncertain. The CDR3 is made up of 14 amino acids. V lost 0 bases to trimming and J lost 6 bases, with 10 bases between them. The V gene's germline CDR1 is SGHRS and CDR2 YFSETQ. DNA of the CDR3: TGCGCCAGCAGCTTGGGGGTTGAGGGTCAGCCCCAGCATTTT. Translation gives CASSLGVEGQPQHF.

The chain joins TRBV7-9 to TRBJ2-5; D could derive from TRBD1 or TRBD2 (6 bases each). This CDR3 has 13 residues. The V gene's germline CDR1 is SEHNR and CDR2 FQNEAQ (reference sequence). V was cut by 7 bases and J by 2 bases, with 11 bases left in between. The CDR3 reads CASTPGAQETQYF. The CDR3, as DNA: TGTGCCAGCACCCCGGGGGCTCAAGAGACCCAGTACTTC. Combining the CDR3 with reference TRBV7-9 and TRBJ2-5 gives the whole variable domain DTGVSQNPRHKITKRGQNVTFRCDPISEHNRLYWYRQTLGQGPEFLTYFQNEAQLEKSRLLSDRFSAERPKGSFSTLEIQRTEQGDSAMYLCASTPGAQETQYFGPGTRLLVL.

The rearrangement joins TRBV7-9 to TRBJ2-2; D is ambiguous. Germline CDR1 is SEHNR and CDR2 is FQNEAQ (reference sequence). The CDR3 contains 13 residues. Between the trimmed V and J ends, which lost 3 bases and 0 bases, there was a span of 2 bases. The CDR3: CASSFPNTGELFF. The DNA for the CDR3 is TGTGCCAGCAGCTTCCCGAACACCGGGGAGCTGTTTTTT.

The chain uses TRBV7-6 and TRBJ2-1; D possibly corresponds to TRBD2 (6 bases). V was trimmed by 2 bases and J by 0 bases, leaving 14 bases between them. Germline lookup yields CDR1 SGHVS and CDR2 FNYEAQ. The CDR3 consists of 17 residues. CDR3 loop: CASSLQGLASSYNEQFF. The CDR3 DNA follows: TGTGCCAGCAGCTTACAGGGACTTGCCAGCTCCTACAATGAGCAGTTCTTC.

This clone appeared once. The DNA of the CDR3 is TGTGCCAGCAGCTTGCAGGGCAAGGTCACTGAAGCTTTCTTT. This encodes CASSLQGKVTEAFF. The chain has TRBV7-9 and TRBJ1-1, with D perhaps TRBD1 (5 bases). V lost 3 bases and J lost 4, with 12 bases in between. The CDR3 sequence is 14 residues long. Germline V gene sequence: CDR1 SEHNR, CDR2 FQNEAQ (reference sequence).

V and J are TRBV2 and TRBJ2-3; TRBD2 matches 10 bases. CDR1 and CDR2 from the germline V gene are SNHLY and FYNNEI. CDR3 length: 16 amino acids. The ends lost 5 bases at V and 6 bases at J; junction bases unmatched: 11. The CDR3 loop reads CASSLLAGGFGDTQYF. CDR3 DNA: TGTGCCAGCAGTCTCTTAGCGGGAGGATTCGGTGATACGCAGTATTTT.

The J gene is TRBJ1-5, the V gene TRBV27; 9 positions agree with TRBD1. Germline V gives CDR1 MNHEY, CDR2 SMNVEV (reference sequence). The trim removed 5 bases at V and 4 bases at J, leaving 6 bases unmatched. The length of the CDR3 is 15 residues. The CDR3 DNA follows: TGTGCCAGCAGTCCCATGACAGGGGGGAATCAGCCCCAGCATTTT. Protein sequence: CASSPMTGGNQPQHF.

V gene TRBV18 combines with J gene TRBJ1-4, with 10 bases that match TRBD1. Losses at the gene ends were 3 bases for V and 7 bases for J; bases not matched to a gene: 8. Germline V gene data show CDR1 as KGHSH and CDR2 as LQKENI. The CDR3 consists of 16 residues. CDR3 sequence (DNA): TGTGCCAGCTCACCGCGGACAGGGGGAGCTAGTGAAAAACTGTTTTTT. Translating gives CASSPRTGGASEKLFF.

CDR3 nucleotides: TGTGCCATCAGTGAGTCCGCGGGAGGGCGCGGTGAGCAGTTCTTC. Amino acids: CAISESAGGRGEQFF. The chain couples TRBV10-3 to TRBJ2-1, with TRBD2 matching over 9 bases. Germline loops: CDR1 ENHRY, CDR2 SYGVKD. Trimming at V came to 0 bases and at J to 9 bases, leaving 6 bases not matched to a gene. CDR3 length: 15 residues.

The CDR3 is CAWRGEIHEQYF. The CDR3 region has the DNA TGTGCCTGGAGAGGAGAGATCCACGAGCAGTACTTC. The chain employs TRBV30 and TRBJ2-7; no definite D call. The CDR3 has 12 amino acids. Trimming left V 3 bases short and J 5 bases short, with 11 bases between. The germline gives CDR1 GTSNPN, CDR2 SVGIG (reference sequence).

This clone was detected only a few times. The gene calls are TRBV18 and TRBJ1-1, with D possibly TRBD1 on 5 matching bases. Trimming left V 3 bases short and J 5 bases short, with 13 bases between. The CDR3 totals 14 residues. Germline V gene sequence: CDR1 KGHSH, CDR2 LQKENI. DNA of the CDR3: TGTGCCAGCTCACCCGGCCAGGGCAGTACTGAAGCTTTCTTT. Its translation is CASSPGQGSTEAFF.

Note on this clone: The sample has other DNA sequences that encode this CDR3 too. The V call is TRBV5-1, the J call TRBJ2-1; 7 bases map to TRBD2. This CDR3 is 15 amino acids long. Germline CDR1 reads SGHRS; CDR2 reads YFSETQ. Trimming removed 3 bases from V and 0 bases from J; junction bases left unmatched: 3. As DNA, the CDR3 is TGCGCCAGCAGCTCGGGCGGGAGCTCCTACAATGAGCAGTTCTTC. Protein: CASSSGGSSYNEQFF.

J is TRBJ2-1 and V is TRBV5-4, with 9 bases lining up with TRBD1. Trimming at V came to 2 bases and at J to 3 bases, leaving 9 bases not matched to a gene. CDR1 is SGHNT, CDR2 YYREEE, per germline (reference sequence). This CDR3 is built from 17 residues. This CDR3 reads CASSLWSGTGYYNEQFF. CDR3 nucleotide sequence: TGTGCCAGCAGCTTATGGTCCGGGACAGGGTACTACAATGAGCAGTTCTTC.

The gene calls are TRBV11-1 and TRBJ2-1; no definite D call. CDR1 and CDR2 (germline): SGHAT, FQDESV (reference sequence). There are 14 residues in the CDR3. With 2 bases removed from V and 2 bases from J, the gap between germline ends came to 7 bases. The CDR3 bases are TGTGCCAGCAGCTTAACTAAACCCTACAATGAGCAGTTCTTC. This sequence encodes CASSLTKPYNEQFF.

This clone was picked up a small number of times. V and J are TRBV6-5 and TRBJ1-1; the D is unclear. CDR1 is MNHEY and CDR2 is SVGAGI in the germline V gene. The CDR3 contains 13 residues. V lost 8 bases and J lost 4, with 14 bases in between. CDR3: CASSPDRSTEAFF. The CDR3 DNA sequence: TGTGCCAGCTCTCCGGATAGGTCCACTGAAGCTTTCTTT.